This T cell receptor (beta chain) derives from a study of shared clonotypes between healthy human individuals. Looking at the study overall: Per donor, CD8 memory used one plate, CD8 naive used two, CD4 memory used three and CD4 naive used three.

The CDR3 sequence is 18 residues long. Germline V CDR1 and CDR2: SGHAT, FQNNGV. V was clipped by 1 base and J by 1 base, with 20 bases between them. Naive CD8 populations comprised CD45RO-negative cells positively selected for CCR7, excluding terminally differentiated effector memory CD45RA+ cells. Adult Caucasians living in Nashville, Tennessee made up all of the donors. TCRdb keeps only in-frame clones here, not all; method: immunoSEQ multiplex PCR. This repertoire shows roughly 1,800,000 clones, just under 95% found once; its top ten account for less than 1.5%. The sequenced sample was naive CD8+ T cells sorted from blood. The chain employs TRBV11-2 and TRBJ2-7; D may be TRBD2 (6 bases). The TCR comes from a man aged 18-30 years in good health. CDR3: CASSLGGEATGLSYEQYF. For the CDR3, the DNA is TGTGCCAGCAGCTTAGGGGGGGAGGCAACAGGCCTTTCCTACGAGCAGTACTTC.